Listed here is a single T cell receptor (beta chain). Its antigen is not identified. These data originate in a study of regulatory dendritic cells for organ transplantation. Allogeneic regulatory or mature dendritic cells were co-cultured for roughly five days with CFSE-labeled sorted T cells at 1:10. CD4+ or CD8+ T cells were sorted as naive CD45RA+ or memory CD45RO+. The CDR3 runs 14 residues. Germline V lookup: CDR1 SGDLS, CDR2 YYNGEE. Trimming took 3 bases from V and 5 from J; bases not matched to a gene: 8. Overall study findings and caveats: Memory CD8+ clonal expansion seemed more limited with regulatory than mature dendritic cells. Between individuals, the alloreactive memory CD8+ T cell pool differed considerably.

Here immunoSEQ multiplex PCR was the method, and the copy in TCRdb shows in-frame clones only, minus some. The data show 8,000 or so clones, less than 75% seen once. Sequencing was performed on memory CD4+ T cells from blood cultured with dendritic cells. Subset of the sample: CD45RO+ memory T cells. The receptor comes from a human donor in good health. The chain links TRBV9 to TRBJ2-7; 7 bases fit TRBD1. CDR3 in DNA: TGTGCCAGCAGCGAGGGGGCTTATCGGGACGAGCAGTACTTC. Translation gives CASSEGAYRDEQYF.